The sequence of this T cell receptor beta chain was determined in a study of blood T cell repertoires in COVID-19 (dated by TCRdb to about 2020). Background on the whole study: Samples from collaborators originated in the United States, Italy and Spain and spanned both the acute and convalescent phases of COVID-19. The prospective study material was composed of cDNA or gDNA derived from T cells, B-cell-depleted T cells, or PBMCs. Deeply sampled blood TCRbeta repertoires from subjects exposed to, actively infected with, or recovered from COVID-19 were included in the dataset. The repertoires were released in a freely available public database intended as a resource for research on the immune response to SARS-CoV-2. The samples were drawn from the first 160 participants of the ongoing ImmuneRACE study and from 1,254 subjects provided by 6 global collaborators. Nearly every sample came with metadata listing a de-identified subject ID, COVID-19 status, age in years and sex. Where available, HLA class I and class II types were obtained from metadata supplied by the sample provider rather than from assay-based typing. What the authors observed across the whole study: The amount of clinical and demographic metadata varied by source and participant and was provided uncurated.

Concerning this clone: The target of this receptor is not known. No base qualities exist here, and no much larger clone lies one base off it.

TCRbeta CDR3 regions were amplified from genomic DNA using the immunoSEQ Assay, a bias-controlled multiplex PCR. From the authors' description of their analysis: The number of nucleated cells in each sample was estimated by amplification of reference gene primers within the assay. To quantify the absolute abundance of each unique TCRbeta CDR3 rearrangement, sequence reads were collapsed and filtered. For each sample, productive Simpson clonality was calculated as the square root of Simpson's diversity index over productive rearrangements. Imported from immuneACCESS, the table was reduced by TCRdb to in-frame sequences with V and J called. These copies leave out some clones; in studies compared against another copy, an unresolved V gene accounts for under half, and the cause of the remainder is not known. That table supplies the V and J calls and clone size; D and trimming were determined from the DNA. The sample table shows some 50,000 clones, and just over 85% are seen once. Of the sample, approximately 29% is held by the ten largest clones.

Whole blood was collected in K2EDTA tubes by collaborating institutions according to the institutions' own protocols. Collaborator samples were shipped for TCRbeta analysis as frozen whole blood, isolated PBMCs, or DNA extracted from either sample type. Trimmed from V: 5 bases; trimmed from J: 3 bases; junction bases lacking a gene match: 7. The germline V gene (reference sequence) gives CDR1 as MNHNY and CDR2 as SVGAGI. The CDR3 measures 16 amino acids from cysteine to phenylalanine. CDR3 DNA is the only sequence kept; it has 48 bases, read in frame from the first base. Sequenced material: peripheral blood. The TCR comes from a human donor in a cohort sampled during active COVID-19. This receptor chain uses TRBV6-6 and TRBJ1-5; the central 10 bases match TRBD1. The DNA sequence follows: TGTGCCAGCAGTCCAGGACAGGGGGTAGTCAATCAGCCCCAGCATTTT. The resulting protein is CASSPGQGVVNQPQHF.